Below, 28 T cell receptor beta chains from the same sample are listed, as sequenced in a study of blood T cells in healthy people across ages. A second PCR, run for roughly 7 to 11 cycles, used a sample-barcoded 5' primer plus a J-beta primer mix. A single record per CDR3 protein comes from TCRdb applying MiXCR to the 5' RACE reads. The table records 780,000 or so distinct CDR3 sequences, 56% of them present only once. Input material: blood. These TCRs come from a man aged 35 to 55 in good health.

This sequence joins TRBV4-1 and TRBJ2-1, with TRBD1 matching 7 bases. This CDR3 comprises 14 residues. The V gene end was trimmed by 4 bases and the J gene end by 5 bases; junction bases not matched to a gene: 5. Germline V gene sequence: CDR1 MGHRA, CDR2 YSYEKL. The DNA for the CDR3 is TGCGCCAGCAGCCGCGGACAGGAACACAATGAGCAGTTCTTC. This gives the protein CASSRGQEHNEQFF.

This clonotype was seen at least ten times. The chain joins TRBV6-4 to TRBJ2-3; TRBD1 matches at 8 bases. The CDR3 spans 15 residues. CDR1 MRHNA and CDR2 SNTAGT come from the germline V gene. V dropped 2 bases and J dropped 4; count of bases not matched to a gene: 5. CDR3 coding DNA: TGTGCCAGCAGTGACGCTCCACAGGGGGCAGATACGCAGTATTTT. Its translation is CASSDAPQGADTQYF.

V gene TRBV28 combines with J gene TRBJ1-2; 8 nucleotides line up with TRBD1. This CDR3 is built from 15 residues. V trimming: 3 bases; J trimming: 7 bases; junction bases outside the gene matches: 10. Germline V gene data show CDR1 as MDHEN and CDR2 as SYDVKM. This CDR3 is CASSFGTGDFRGYTF. DNA for the CDR3: TGTGCCAGCAGTTTTGGGACAGGAGATTTTCGTGGCTACACCTTC.

V gene TRBV7-2 combines with J gene TRBJ2-5; 7 positions agree with TRBD2. The V gene end was trimmed by 5 bases and the J gene end by 11 bases; junction bases not matched to a gene: 20. Germline V gives CDR1 SGHTA, CDR2 FQGNSA. CDR3 size: 16 residues. The CDR3 sequence: CASSGGRDSSYNEQYF. For the CDR3, the DNA is TGTGCCAGCAGCGGGGGGAGGGACTCTTCCTACAATGAGCAGTACTTC.

The V and J genes are TRBV12-3 or TRBV12-4 and TRBJ2-3, with 7 bases matching TRBD1. This CDR3 is built from 15 residues. V lost 5 bases, J lost 3 bases, and 8 bases stayed unmatched. CDR3 sequence reads: CASSTTGTFTDTQYF. DNA for the CDR3: TGTGCCAGCAGTACGACAGGGACCTTTACAGATACGCAGTATTTT.

The chain couples TRBV12-3 or TRBV12-4 to TRBJ1-4; no definite D call. Trimming cost V 0 bases and J 0 bases, with 8 bases left between them. This CDR3 contains 16 residues. This chain's CDR3 is CASSLARSTTNEKLFF. The CDR3 nucleotides are TGTGCCAGCAGTTTAGCGCGTAGCACAACTAATGAAAAACTGTTTTTT.

Notes on this clonotype: A read error is possible here, since a much larger clone lies one base away. This CDR3 is CASSLGGSDYDEQYF. The DNA for the CDR3 is TGTGCCAGCAGTTTAGGCGGGAGTGATTACGATGAGCAGTACTTC. The genes are TRBV6-2 or TRBV6-3 and TRBJ2-5, with TRBD2 identical over 7 bases. Germline CDR1 reads MNHEY; CDR2 reads SVGEGT. CDR3 size: 15 residues. With V trimmed by 4 bases and J by 11 bases, 16 bases remained unmatched.

The chain is built from TRBV30 and TRBJ2-3, with D maybe TRBD2 (6 bases). Germline CDR1 is GTSNPN and CDR2 is SVGIG (reference sequence). The germline V and J ends were trimmed by 6 bases and 3 bases, with 16 bases remaining between them. The CDR3 runs to 14 residues. The DNA of the CDR3 is TGTGCCTGCAACCAGGGACTGGGAACAGATACGCAGTATTTT. Translating it yields CACNQGLGTDTQYF.

The V and J genes are TRBV28 and TRBJ2-1, with TRBD1 matching 8 bases. The CDR3 covers 15 residues. Trimming at V came to 7 bases and at J to 8 bases, leaving 13 bases not matched to a gene. Per germline, CDR1 MDHEN and CDR2 SYDVKM. CDR3 amino acids: CASNALLGQGHEQFF. CDR3 DNA: TGTGCCAGCAACGCCCTCCTCGGACAGGGTCATGAGCAGTTCTTC.

The chain recombines TRBV9 with TRBJ2-1; TRBD2 matches at 7 bases. The germline V gene has CDR1 SGDLS and CDR2 YYNGEE. This CDR3 has 15 residues. The ends lost 0 bases at V and 8 bases at J; junction bases unmatched: 8. CDR3 sequence: CASSVEGGSRYEQFF. CDR3 DNA sequence: TGTGCCAGCAGCGTAGAGGGCGGGAGTAGGTATGAGCAGTTCTTC.

The chain has TRBV15 and TRBJ2-5; 9 bases fit TRBD1. The CDR3 is made up of 15 amino acids. CDR1 and CDR2 (germline): LNHNV, YYDKDF (reference sequence). V shed 0 bases and J 11 bases; nucleotides not matched to a gene: 10. The CDR3 nucleotides read TGTGCCACCAGCAGAGATGTGGGACAGGGCAATGAGCAGTACTTC. This sequence encodes CATSRDVGQGNEQYF.

This sequence joins TRBV10-3 and TRBJ2-3; D might be TRBD1 (5 bases). Looked up from germline, CDR1 is ENHRY and CDR2 is SYGVKD. The germline V and J ends were trimmed by 10 bases and 0 bases, with 20 bases remaining between them. The CDR3 is made up of 16 amino acids. CDR3 in amino acids: CATAKGNMASTDTQYF. The CDR3 region has the DNA TGTGCCACCGCGAAGGGGAACATGGCTAGCACAGATACGCAGTATTTT.

The V gene is TRBV27, the J gene TRBJ2-1; D gene ambiguous. V was pared by 3 bases and J by 4 bases, with 22 bases between. The CDR3 length is 18 residues. The germline CDR1 and CDR2 sequences are MNHEY and SMNVEV (reference sequence). CDR3 in DNA: TGTGCCAGCAGTTTTAAGGTTGGTTTACGGGCCTATTACAATGAGCAGTTCTTC. It translates to CASSFKVGLRAYYNEQFF.

The chain combines TRBV4-2 with TRBJ1-5; D remains ambiguous. This CDR3 is 16 amino acids long. CDR1 and CDR2 (germline): LGHNA, YNFKEQ. Trimming took 0 bases from V and 0 from J, leaving 9 bases between them. CDR3 amino acids: CASSQETAYSNQPQHF. The CDR3 DNA sequence: TGTGCCAGCAGCCAAGAAACAGCGTATAGCAATCAGCCCCAGCATTTT.

This chain uses TRBV20-1 with TRBJ1-4; D gene uncertain. Trimming shortened V by 6 bases and J by 0 bases, and 8 bases separated the two germline ends. The length of the CDR3 is 13 residues. CDR1 and CDR2 (germline): DFQATT, SNEGSKA (reference sequence). The CDR3: CSAYSSTNEKLFF. The CDR3 DNA follows: TGCAGTGCCTACAGTTCAACTAATGAAAAACTGTTTTTT.

This clonotype has just a few counts. The chain recombines TRBV7-2 with TRBJ2-1; D may correspond to TRBD1 or TRBD2 (5 bases each). CDR1 is SGHTA, CDR2 FQGNSA, per germline. Trimming cost V 1 base and J 2 bases, with 12 bases left between them. This CDR3 contains 16 residues. The CDR3 nucleotides are TGTGCCAGCAGCTTAGTAAAGAGGGGTCCCTACAATGAGCAGTTCTTC. Translation: CASSLVKRGPYNEQFF.

This clonotype was observed a few times. J is TRBJ2-6 and V is TRBV6-5; possible D gene TRBD2, 7 bases. Germline V CDR1 and CDR2: MNHEY, SVGAGI. The CDR3 loop spans 17 amino acids. V dropped 0 bases and J dropped 0 bases, with 9 bases sitting between them. The CDR3 DNA follows: TGTGCCAGCAGTTACTCGGGAGGGGGCTCTGGGGCCAACGTCCTGACTTTC. This translates into CASSYSGGGSGANVLTF.

The chain has TRBV28 and TRBJ1-5; 9 positions agree with TRBD1. Trimming took 6 bases from V and 2 from J; bases not matched to a gene: 5. CDR1 and CDR2 (germline): MDHEN, SYDVKM. The CDR3 totals 15 residues. CDR3 sequence reads: CASRQGAFGNQPQHF. Here the CDR3 DNA reads TGTGCCAGCAGACAGGGGGCTTTTGGCAATCAGCCCCAGCATTTT.

This clonotype occurred many times. Here the CDR3 DNA reads TGCAGTGCTAGGGAGCGGGTGAGCTCCTACAATGAGCAGTTCTTC. Translation: CSARERVSSYNEQFF. This chain connects TRBV20-1 to TRBJ2-1, with D perhaps matching TRBD2 (6 bases). The ends were cut back, 3 bases at V and 0 bases at J, with 12 bases in the middle. Germline CDR1 is DFQATT and CDR2 is SNEGSKA (reference sequence). CDR3 length: 15 residues.

V is TRBV14 and J is TRBJ2-3; D gene unclear. The CDR3 totals 13 residues. Germline assignment: CDR1 SGHDN and CDR2 FVKESK. Between the trimmed V and J ends, which lost 3 bases and 6 bases, there was a span of 10 bases. The CDR3 DNA is TGTGCCAGCAGCCAGGCCCCCCCCGATACGCAGTATTTT. Translation gives CASSQAPPDTQYF.

The chain links TRBV20-1 to TRBJ2-3, with 11 bases fitting TRBD2. Germline V gene sequence: CDR1 DFQATT, CDR2 SNEGSKA (reference sequence). This CDR3 contains 16 residues. J gave up 4 bases and V 7 bases, and 13 bases lay outside the gene matches. This chain's CDR3 is CSVGPVAGGPADTQYF. The CDR3 DNA sequence: TGCAGTGTTGGGCCCGTAGCGGGGGGGCCTGCAGATACGCAGTATTTT.

Ten or more counts support this clonotype. The rearrangement uses TRBV20-1 and TRBJ1-2; 7 bases agree with TRBD1. V was clipped by 3 bases and J by 10 bases; unmatched bases: 11. Germline CDR1 and CDR2: DFQATT and SNEGSKA (reference sequence). The CDR3 loop spans 13 amino acids. This CDR3 reads CSASKGQRVAYTF. CDR3 in DNA: TGCAGTGCTAGTAAGGGACAGCGGGTCGCCTACACCTTC.

V is TRBV7-9 and J is TRBJ2-5; D is perhaps TRBD1 or TRBD2 (6 bases each). The germline V gene encodes CDR1 SEHNR and CDR2 FQNEAQ (reference sequence). The CDR3 sequence is 15 residues long. Trimming left V 4 bases short and J 4 bases short, with 16 bases between. The CDR3 here is CASSSYREERETQYF. In DNA form, the CDR3 reads TGTGCCAGCAGCTCCTACAGGGAGGAGAGAGAGACCCAGTACTTC.

To note about this clonotype: A junction end diverges from the germline sequence, so it may reflect a read error. This chain links TRBV12-3 or TRBV12-4 with TRBJ2-7; D not resolved. CDR3 length: 15 residues. CDR3 region: CAGSPTWASSHEQYF. The CDR3 DNA reads as TGTGCCGGCAGTCCGACATGGGCAAGCTCCCACGAGCAGTACTTC.

This chain connects TRBV6-2 or TRBV6-3 to TRBJ1-1; D is unclear. Trimming shortened V by 6 bases and J by 6 bases, and 14 bases separated the two germline ends. The CDR3 sequence is 13 residues long. Germline-derived CDR1 and CDR2 are MNHEY and SVGEGT. The CDR3: CASRLGNSAEAFF. In DNA, the CDR3 is TGTGCCAGCAGGCTCGGGAATTCCGCTGAAGCTTTCTTT.

The V call is TRBV7-8, the J call TRBJ2-1; maybe TRBD2 (6 bases). This CDR3 comprises 15 residues. From germline, CDR1 is SGHVS and CDR2 FQNEAQ. Trimming stripped 6 bases from V and 8 bases from J, with 20 bases between. CDR3 region: CASSTGQGGRDEQFF. The CDR3 coding sequence is TGTGCCAGCAGTACGGGGCAGGGAGGAAGGGATGAGCAGTTCTTC.

V and J are TRBV2 and TRBJ1-4; possibly TRBD1 for D (6 bases). V lost 1 base and J 16 bases, leaving 16 bases between the germline ends. This CDR3 is built from 13 residues. The V gene's germline CDR1 is SNHLY and CDR2 FYNNEI. In DNA form, the CDR3 reads TGTGCCAGCAGTGAAGATCAGGGGAGCATCCCGTTTTTT. Amino acids: CASSEDQGSIPFF.

This rearrangement joins TRBV5-5 to TRBJ2-4; TRBD1 is a possible D gene (6 bases). The CDR3 covers 13 residues. From germline, CDR1 is SGHKS and CDR2 YYEKEE (reference sequence). V was clipped by 4 bases and J by 8 bases, with 13 bases between them. CDR3 in amino acids: CASSGPRGYIQYF. The DNA for the CDR3 is TGTGCCAGCAGCGGCCCTAGGGGGTACATTCAGTACTTC.